The 32 T cell receptor beta chains below all came from one sample that was sequenced in a study of T-cell memory formation after mild COVID-19. One entry per CDR3 protein results from TCRdb running MiXCR on the 5' RACE reads. The sample lists roughly 500,000 distinct CDR3 sequences; just over 20% were seen once. What was sequenced was PBMCs or a T cell subset sorted from them (not recorded which). Receptor source: an adult woman who had mild COVID-19 (a few samples of this study predate the infection). Cell type and time point are not known.

The J gene is TRBJ1-2, the V gene TRBV11-2; TRBD1 agrees at 9 bases. CDR3 length: 15 amino acids. The V segment lost 4 bases and the J segment 2 bases; nucleotides outside the gene matches: 5. Germline V gene sequence: CDR1 SGHAT, CDR2 FQNNGV. CDR3 DNA: TGTGCCAGCAGCTCGTCGGACAGGGGAAACTATGGCTACACCTTC. Translation gives CASSSSDRGNYGYTF.

V usage is TRBV7-3 and J usage is TRBJ1-4, with D maybe TRBD1 (5 bases). Trimming pared 1 base from V and 9 bases from J, leaving 12 bases between. Germline values: CDR1 SGHTA, CDR2 FQGTGA. The CDR3 length is 14 residues. Written as DNA, the CDR3 is TGTGCCAGCAGCTTAAGGGGCAGCACCCAAAAACTGTTTTTT. Protein product: CASSLRGSTQKLFF.

J is TRBJ2-7 and V is TRBV5-1, with D uncertain. V was trimmed by 1 base and J by 2 bases, leaving 10 bases between them. Germline values: CDR1 SGHRS, CDR2 YFSETQ. This CDR3 spans 14 amino acids. CDR3 region: CASSLYGSTYEQYF. As DNA, the CDR3 is TGCGCCAGCAGCTTGTATGGCAGTACCTACGAGCAGTACTTC.

The gene calls are TRBV7-6 and TRBJ1-2, with TRBD1 identical over 7 bases. The CDR3 is 18 amino acids. Per the germline V gene, CDR1 is SGHVS and CDR2 is FNYEAQ. With V trimmed by 3 bases and J by 3 bases, 16 bases remained unmatched. Here the CDR3 DNA reads TGTGCCAGCAGCTTGGCACCGGGACAGCCGGGGCCGGACTATGGCTACACCTTC. Its translation is CASSLAPGQPGPDYGYTF.

This clonotype has only a few counts. The chain is built from TRBV12-5 and TRBJ2-1; D is perhaps TRBD2 (5 bases). The CDR3 has 15 residues. Trimming pared 2 bases from V and 5 bases from J, leaving 13 bases between. CDR1 and CDR2 from the germline V gene are LGHNT and FRNRAP. The CDR3 sequence is CASGLRLAANNEQFF. The CDR3 DNA reads TGTGCTAGTGGTTTGCGCCTAGCAGCTAACAATGAGCAGTTCTTC.

This clonotype was observed many times. This chain uses TRBV18 with TRBJ1-1, with no clear D. Trimming cost V 1 base and J 1 base, with 4 bases left between them. Germline V gene data show CDR1 as KGHSH and CDR2 as LQKENI. This CDR3 has 13 residues. CDR3 DNA sequence: TGTGCCAGCTCACCACAGGGGAACACTGAAGCTTTCTTT. It encodes CASSPQGNTEAFF.

This clonotype has more than one count but fewer than ten. The rearrangement links TRBV2 to TRBJ2-3, with 8 nucleotides matching TRBD2. The CDR3 runs 14 residues. V lost 11 bases and J lost 0; bases outside the gene matches: 7. From germline, CDR1 is SNHLY and CDR2 FYNNEI. The CDR3 spells CAAGGRGSTDTQYF. DNA of the CDR3: TGTGCCGCGGGGGGCCGGGGAAGCACAGATACGCAGTATTTT.

This clonotype was counted between two and nine times. The V gene is TRBV7-9, the J gene TRBJ2-2; 14 bases line up with TRBD2. V was clipped by 4 bases and J by 5 bases; unmatched bases: 9. Germline CDR1 SEHNR, CDR2 FQNEAQ (reference sequence). The CDR3 loop spans 18 amino acids. The CDR3 nucleotides read TGTGCCAGCAGCTCCTTTGTAAGGACTAGCGGGAGGACCGGGGAGCTGTTTTTT. Amino acid sequence: CASSSFVRTSGRTGELFF.

A few counts support this clonotype. The chain couples TRBV20-1 to TRBJ2-3, with 13 bases identical to TRBD2. There are 15 residues in the CDR3. With V trimmed by 6 bases and J by 4 bases, 7 bases remained unmatched. The germline CDR1 and CDR2 sequences are DFQATT and SNEGSKA (reference sequence). CDR3 DNA sequence: TGCAGTGCAGGCAGGACTAGCGGGGGACCAGATACGCAGTATTTT. As protein: CSAGRTSGGPDTQYF.

The rearrangement joins TRBV7-2 to TRBJ2-5; a possible D gene is TRBD2 (6 bases). Germline V CDR1 and CDR2: SGHTA, FQGNSA. CDR3 length: 17 amino acids. With 0 bases removed from V and 1 base from J, the gap between germline ends came to 15 bases. This CDR3 reads CASSLAWVAVTQETQYF. CDR3 nucleotides: TGTGCCAGCAGCTTAGCTTGGGTAGCGGTGACCCAAGAGACCCAGTACTTC.

This clonotype was observed many times. J is TRBJ2-4 and V is TRBV21-1; the DNA was not used to check the table's D call, TRBD1. TRBV21-1 is listed as a pseudogene. The CDR3 length is 18 residues. In DNA, the CDR3 is TGTGCCAGCAGCTTACGAGGGGGTGATGCATTAGCCAAAAACATTCAGTACTTC. Its translation: CASSLRGGDALAKNIQYF.

The chain links TRBV9 to TRBJ2-1, with D possibly TRBD1 on 6 matching bases. V lost 3 bases, J lost 2 bases, and 15 bases lay in between. This CDR3 has 16 residues. Germline V CDR1 and CDR2: SGDLS, YYNGEE. The CDR3 is CASSAARQGTYNEQFF. The CDR3 region has the DNA TGTGCCAGCAGCGCAGCTAGGCAGGGGACCTACAATGAGCAGTTCTTC.

This clonotype was counted a few times. The chain couples TRBV12-3 or TRBV12-4 to TRBJ2-1, with D possibly called TRBD1 or TRBD2 (5 bases each). Trimming removed 2 bases at V and 3 bases at J, with 8 bases between. This CDR3 contains 14 residues. CDR3 sequence: CASSLLGDYNEQFF. The DNA for the CDR3 is TGTGCCAGCAGTTTACTGGGGGACTACAATGAGCAGTTCTTC.

The V gene is TRBV20-1, the J gene TRBJ2-7; 8 positions match TRBD1. J lost 3 bases, V lost 6 bases, and 7 bases had no gene match. This CDR3 contains 13 residues. Germline CDR1 DFQATT, CDR2 SNEGSKA (reference sequence). CDR3 DNA sequence: TGCAGTGCGCTAAGGACAGGGTACTACGAGCAGTACTTC. It is translated as CSALRTGYYEQYF.

This clonotype was recorded a few times. The chain recombines TRBV24-1 with TRBJ2-6, with D unresolved. The germline gives CDR1 KGHDR, CDR2 SFDVKD. The CDR3 totals 13 residues. V lost 6 bases and J lost 2, with 4 bases in between. CDR3 amino acids: CATSPPGANVLTF. CDR3 coding DNA: TGTGCCACCAGTCCTCCTGGGGCCAACGTCCTGACTTTC.

This chain uses TRBV7-3 with TRBJ1-1, with D possibly being TRBD1 (5 bases). V was cut by 5 bases and J by 3 bases, with 13 bases left in between. Germline assignment: CDR1 SGHTA and CDR2 FQGTGA. CDR3 size: 14 residues. Here the CDR3 DNA reads TGTGCCAGCAGCCCGGCGGGGGGGGACACTGAAGCTTTCTTT. Translation: CASSPAGGDTEAFF.

In its sample, this clonotype was seen once. V is TRBV29-1 and J is TRBJ2-7; tentatively, D is TRBD2 (6 bases). The CDR3 is 13 amino acids. Germline assignment: CDR1 SQVTM and CDR2 ANQGSEA. Trimming cost V 2 bases and J 2 bases, with 10 bases left between them. This CDR3 is CSVEWGVTYEQYF. CDR3 in DNA: TGCAGCGTTGAATGGGGGGTTACCTACGAGCAGTACTTC.

The V gene is TRBV10-2, the J gene TRBJ2-5; 15 bases are a match to TRBD2. Germline loops: CDR1 WSHSY, CDR2 SAAADI. Trimming took 8 bases from V and 0 from J; bases not matched to a gene: 7. The CDR3 is 17 amino acids. The CDR3 region is CASSGLAGGGYQETQYF. The CDR3 region has the DNA TGCGCCAGCTCTGGACTAGCGGGGGGGGGATACCAAGAGACCCAGTACTTC.

This clonotype was seen a handful of times. This sequence joins TRBV5-6 and TRBJ1-1; D unresolved. The CDR3 sequence is 14 residues long. Trimming removed 4 bases at V and 5 bases at J, with 15 bases between. Germline CDR1 reads SGHDT; CDR2 reads YYEEEE. CDR3 DNA sequence: TGTGCCAGCAGCCCGCCCTACATGCGAACTGAAGCTTTCTTT. This translates into CASSPPYMRTEAFF.

This clonotype has at least ten counts. The rearrangement uses TRBV12-3 or TRBV12-4 and TRBJ1-5; 10 nucleotides align to TRBD1. The CDR3 length is 16 residues. The V segment lost 1 base and the J segment 1 base; nucleotides outside the gene matches: 1. CDR3 nucleotides: TGTGCCAGCAGTTTAGGACAGGGGGCGAGCAATCAGCCCCAGCATTTT. This encodes CASSLGQGASNQPQHF.

This clonotype was seen ten or more times. This rearrangement joins TRBV5-1 to TRBJ2-3; 8 bases are a match to TRBD2. The CDR3 is 15 residues long. V shed 0 bases, J shed 0 bases, and the junction held 0 bases outside the gene matches. The germline gives CDR1 SGHRS, CDR2 YFSETQ. CDR3 bases: TGCGCCAGCAGCTTGGGACTAGCGAGCACAGATACGCAGTATTTT. This codes for CASSLGLASTDTQYF.

This clonotype was picked up a small number of times. The genes are TRBV29-1 and TRBJ2-7, with 8 positions matching TRBD1. Per the germline V gene, CDR1 is SQVTM and CDR2 is ANQGSEA. The CDR3 runs to 13 residues. Unmatched junction bases numbered 5, after V lost 5 bases and J lost 2 bases. The CDR3, as DNA: TGCAGCGTTCTAGACAGGGGACCCTACGAGCAGTACTTC. Residues: CSVLDRGPYEQYF.

The chain carries TRBV12-3 or TRBV12-4 and TRBJ1-1, with D possibly matching TRBD1 (6 bases). The CDR3 runs 14 residues. Trimming took 1 base from V and 5 from J, leaving 11 bases between them. The CDR3 region is CASSLGGGWTEAFF. Here the CDR3 DNA reads TGTGCCAGCAGTTTAGGGGGGGGCTGGACTGAAGCTTTCTTT.

This chain connects TRBV7-8 to TRBJ2-6; tentatively, D is TRBD1 (6 bases). Trimming cost V 4 bases and J 7 bases, with 14 bases left between them. CDR3 size: 15 residues. Germline V gene sequence: CDR1 SGHVS, CDR2 FQNEAQ. In nucleotides, the CDR3 is TGTGCCAGCAGCTACGACAGGTGGTCTGCCAACGTCCTGACTTTC. Translating it yields CASSYDRWSANVLTF. Complete variable domain (other parts from reference TRBV7-8 and TRBJ2-6): GAGVSQSPRYKVAKRGQDVALRCDPISGHVSLFWYQQALGQGPEFLTYFQNEAQLDKSGLPSDRFFAERPEGSVSTLKIQRTQQEDSAVYLCASSYDRWSANVLTFGAGSRLTVL.

A few counts support this clonotype. V usage is TRBV6-5 and J usage is TRBJ1-4; no definite D call. The CDR3 contains 13 residues. Per the germline V gene, CDR1 is MNHEY and CDR2 is SVGAGI. V was shortened by 6 bases and J by 10 bases, with 15 bases between the two germline ends. The CDR3 here is CASSHEYSRKLFF. The CDR3, as DNA: TGTGCCAGCAGCCACGAGTATTCGCGAAAACTGTTTTTT.

This clonotype was observed a few times. The chain has TRBV12-3 or TRBV12-4 and TRBJ2-5; D is unresolved. Trimming took 3 bases from V and 0 from J, leaving 8 bases between them. This CDR3 is built from 14 residues. Here the CDR3 reads CASSFPGDQETQYF. The CDR3 bases are TGTGCCAGCAGTTTCCCCGGAGACCAAGAGACCCAGTACTTC.

This clonotype was counted between two and nine times. V is TRBV15 and J is TRBJ2-1, with D maybe TRBD2 (5 bases). Germline CDR1 and CDR2: LNHNV and YYDKDF (reference sequence). CDR3 length equals 18 residues. Trimming took 3 bases from V and 0 from J, leaving 18 bases between them. The CDR3 spells CATSSGSSFGFSYNEQFF. CDR3 coding DNA: TGTGCCACCAGCAGTGGGAGTTCCTTTGGCTTCTCCTACAATGAGCAGTTCTTC.

This clonotype showed up just a few times. The chain recombines TRBV29-1 with TRBJ2-1; 9 bases fit TRBD2. There are 15 residues in the CDR3. CDR1 is SQVTM and CDR2 is ANQGSEA in the germline V gene. V trimming: 3 bases; J trimming: 3 bases; junction bases outside the gene matches: 6. The CDR3 spells CSVEDSGGIYNEQFF. In DNA form, the CDR3 reads TGCAGCGTTGAGGATAGCGGGGGAATCTACAATGAGCAGTTCTTC.

This clonotype came up a few times. This chain joins TRBV7-9 and TRBJ2-7; D call uncertain. The CDR3 sequence is 14 residues long. Germline CDR1 reads SEHNR; CDR2 reads FQNEAQ (reference sequence). The V end lost 1 base, the J end lost 0 bases, and 7 bases lay between the germline ends. CDR3 residues: CASSLGPGSYEQYF. CDR3 bases: TGTGCCAGCAGCTTAGGACCGGGCTCCTACGAGCAGTACTTC.

In its sample, this clonotype was seen a few times. This sequence joins TRBV6-5 and TRBJ2-7; D is unresolved. The CDR3 is 15 residues long. The V gene's germline CDR1 is MNHEY and CDR2 SVGAGI. The ends were cut back, 0 bases at V and 2 bases at J, with 11 bases in the middle. CDR3 sequence reads: CASSYSPQIAYEQYF. The CDR3 DNA reads TGTGCCAGCAGTTACTCGCCACAGATTGCCTACGAGCAGTACTTC.

The chain joins TRBV4-3 to TRBJ2-7, with 14 bases identical to TRBD2. CDR3 length: 19 amino acids. Germline V gives CDR1 LGHNA, CDR2 YSLEER. Trimming cost V 0 bases and J 5 bases; bases outside gene matches: 12. CDR3 amino acids: CASSQDLGLAGGVSHEQYF. Written as DNA, the CDR3 is TGCGCCAGCAGCCAAGATCTCGGACTAGCGGGAGGAGTTAGCCACGAGCAGTACTTC.

This clonotype has just a few counts. The CDR3, as DNA: TGTGCCAGCAGCTTGGTAGGGCTCGAGCAGTACTTC. It is translated as CASSLVGLEQYF. This chain links TRBV5-5 with TRBJ2-7; D call uncertain. The ends were cut back, 0 bases at V and 6 bases at J, with 7 bases in the middle. CDR1 and CDR2 from the germline V gene are SGHKS and YYEKEE (reference sequence). The CDR3 consists of 12 residues.